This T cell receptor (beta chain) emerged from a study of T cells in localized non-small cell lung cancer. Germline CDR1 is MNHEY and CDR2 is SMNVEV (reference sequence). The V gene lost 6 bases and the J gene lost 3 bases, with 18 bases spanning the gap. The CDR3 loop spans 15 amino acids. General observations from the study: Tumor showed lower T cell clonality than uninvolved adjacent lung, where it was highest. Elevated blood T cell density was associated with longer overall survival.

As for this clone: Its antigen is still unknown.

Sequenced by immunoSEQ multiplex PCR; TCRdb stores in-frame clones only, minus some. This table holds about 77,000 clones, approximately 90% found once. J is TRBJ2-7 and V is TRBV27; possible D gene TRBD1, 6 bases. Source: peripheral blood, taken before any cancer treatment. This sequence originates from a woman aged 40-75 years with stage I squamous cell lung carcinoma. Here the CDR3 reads CASRSNRDTSYEQYF. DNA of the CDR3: TGTGCCAGCAGATCAAACCGGGACACCAGCTACGAGCAGTACTTC.